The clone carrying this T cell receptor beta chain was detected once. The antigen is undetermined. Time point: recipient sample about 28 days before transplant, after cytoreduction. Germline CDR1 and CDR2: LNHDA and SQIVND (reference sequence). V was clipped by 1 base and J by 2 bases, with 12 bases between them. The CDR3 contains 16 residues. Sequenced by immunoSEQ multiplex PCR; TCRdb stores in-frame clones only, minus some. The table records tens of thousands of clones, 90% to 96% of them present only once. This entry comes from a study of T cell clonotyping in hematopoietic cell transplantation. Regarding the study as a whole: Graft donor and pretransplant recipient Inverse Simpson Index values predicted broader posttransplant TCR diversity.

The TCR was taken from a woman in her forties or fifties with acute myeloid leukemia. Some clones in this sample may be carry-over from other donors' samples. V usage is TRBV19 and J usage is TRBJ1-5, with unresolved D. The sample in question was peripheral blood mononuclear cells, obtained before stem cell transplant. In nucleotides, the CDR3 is TGTGCCAGTAGTATAGCGGCCCCAGTTGGCAATCAGCCCCAGCATTTT. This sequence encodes CASSIAAPVGNQPQHF.